The clone carrying this T cell receptor (beta chain) showed up just a few times. The sample belongs to a study of cytomegalovirus exposure and HLA in healthy donors. PCR used 60 Vbeta primers and 13 Jbeta primers. Assay: immunoSEQ multiplex PCR; the TCRdb copy retains only in-frame clones and omits some. The profile shows about 140,000 clones, almost 85% of them singletons. The CDR3 consists of 14 residues. J lost 9 bases, V lost 5 bases, and 7 bases had no gene match. Germline lookup yields CDR1 KGHSH and CDR2 LQKENI. The sample comprised PBMCs. The sequence came from an older woman in good health and CMV-seropositive. This chain joins TRBV18 and TRBJ2-1; 10 bases are a match to TRBD2. CDR3 sequence: CASSGTSGRAEQFF. The DNA of the CDR3 is TGTGCCAGCTCAGGTACCAGCGGGAGGGCTGAGCAGTTCTTC.